The entry below gives a single TCR beta chain sequence along with its context. This sample is drawn from a study of blood T cells in healthy people across ages. Together with a sample-barcoded 5' primer, a J-beta primer mix was included in a second PCR lasting about 7 to 11 cycles. TCRdb re-called the 5' RACE reads through MiXCR, storing one row per CDR3 protein. Of 650,000 to 800,000 distinct CDR3 sequences listed, around 45% are singletons. Healthy Caucasians from Russia aged about 6 to 90 served as donors. The CDR3 sequence is 15 residues long. The V gene end was trimmed by 0 bases and the J gene end by 5 bases; junction bases not matched to a gene: 5. Germline lookup yields CDR1 SGDLS and CDR2 YYNGEE.

The J gene is TRBJ1-2, the V gene TRBV9; 9 nucleotides line up with TRBD1. The sequence derives from a man in his sixties in good health. Sequencing was performed on blood. The CDR3 bases are TGTGCCAGCAGCGTAGACGTGGACAGGGGTTATGGCTACACCTTC. Translated, it gives CASSVDVDRGYGYTF.